Sequencing of this TCR beta chain was carried out in a study of T cell repertoires in cytomegalovirus infection. About the research overall: Signatures in public TCR beta sequences pointed to both CMV infection and matching HLA type.

Germline values: CDR1 SNHLY, CDR2 FYNNEI. V was shortened by 6 bases and J by 14 bases, with 11 bases between the two germline ends. This CDR3 has 10 amino acids. This clonotype appeared a single time. One entry per CDR3 protein, called by TCRdb with MiXCR from the reads. The table lists 230,000 or so distinct CDR3 sequences, more than 15% of them singletons. The V and J genes are TRBV2 and TRBJ2-1; D is unresolved. The sequence was collected from a human donor in good health (CMV status not recorded). Some clones in this sample may be carry-over from other donors' samples. Sequenced material: CD8+ T cells from PBMCs. CDR3 nucleotides: TGTGCCAGCAGGCTAGAACAAGAGTTCTTC. It translates to CASRLEQEFF.